Sequencing of this T cell receptor beta chain was carried out in a study of beta chain features in type 1 diabetes. General study points: Insertions at VDJ junctions were less frequent in type 1 diabetes patients. These patients also deleted more nucleotides at the same junctions. Researchers cautioned that cDNA sequencing could over-represent cells with high TCR expression.

The authors reverse transcribed all of the isolated RNA, so sequencing captured expressed TCRB transcripts. Only in-frame clones appear in the TCRdb table, and some are missing; sequencing was by immunoSEQ multiplex PCR. The sample contains 250,000 to 300,000 clones, around 7.3% of which appear only once. This clone came up a few times. Its antigen is unknown. Trimming shortened V by 6 bases and J by 5 bases, and 14 bases separated the two germline ends. The germline V gene has CDR1 MGHDK and CDR2 SYGVNS. The CDR3 has 14 residues. The material sequenced was central memory CD4+ T cells from blood. This chain links TRBV25-1 with TRBJ2-1; maybe TRBD2 (5 bases). The sequence derives from a woman between 18 and 30 years old in good health. The CDR3 DNA follows: TGTGCCAGCAGCTACCCGAACGGGGACAATGAGCAGTTCTTC. It yields the protein CASSYPNGDNEQFF.